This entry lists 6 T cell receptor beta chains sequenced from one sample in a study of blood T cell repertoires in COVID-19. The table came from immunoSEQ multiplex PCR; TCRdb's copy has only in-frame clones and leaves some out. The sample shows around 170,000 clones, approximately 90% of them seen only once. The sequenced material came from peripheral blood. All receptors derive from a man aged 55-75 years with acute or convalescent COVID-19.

CDR3 in DNA: TGTGCCAGTAGTATCAGGGGCATGAGGACCGGGGAGCTGTTTTTT. This translates into CASSIRGMRTGELFF. The V call is TRBV19, the J call TRBJ2-2; tentatively, D is TRBD1 (6 bases). Per germline, CDR1 LNHDA and CDR2 SQIVND (reference sequence). V gave up 3 bases and J gave up 5 bases, with 13 bases separating them. The CDR3 loop spans 15 amino acids.

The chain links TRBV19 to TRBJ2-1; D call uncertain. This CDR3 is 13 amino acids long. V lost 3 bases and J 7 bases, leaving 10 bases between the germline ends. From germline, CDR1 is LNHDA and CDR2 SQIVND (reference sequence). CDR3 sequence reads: CASSINPGNEQFF. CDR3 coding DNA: TGTGCCAGTAGTATTAACCCCGGGAATGAGCAGTTCTTC.

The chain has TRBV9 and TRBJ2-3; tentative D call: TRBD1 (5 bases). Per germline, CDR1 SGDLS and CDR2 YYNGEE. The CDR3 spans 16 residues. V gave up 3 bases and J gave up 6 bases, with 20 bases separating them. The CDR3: CASSEPPSMGQDTQYF. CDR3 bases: TGTGCCAGCAGCGAGCCCCCCTCGATGGGGCAGGATACGCAGTATTTT.

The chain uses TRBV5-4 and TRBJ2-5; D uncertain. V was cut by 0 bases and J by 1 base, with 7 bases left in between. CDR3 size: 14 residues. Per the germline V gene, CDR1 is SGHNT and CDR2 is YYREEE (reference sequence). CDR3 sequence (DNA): TGTGCCAGCAGCTTGGGTTCTACCCAAGAGACCCAGTACTTC. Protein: CASSLGSTQETQYF.

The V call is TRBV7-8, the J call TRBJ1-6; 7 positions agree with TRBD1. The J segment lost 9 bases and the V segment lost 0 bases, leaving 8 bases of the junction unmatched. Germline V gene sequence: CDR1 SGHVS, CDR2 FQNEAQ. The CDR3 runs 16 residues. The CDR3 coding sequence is TGTGCCAGCAGCTTAGCGCAACAGGGGAAGGGTTCACCCCTCCACTTT. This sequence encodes CASSLAQQGKGSPLHF.

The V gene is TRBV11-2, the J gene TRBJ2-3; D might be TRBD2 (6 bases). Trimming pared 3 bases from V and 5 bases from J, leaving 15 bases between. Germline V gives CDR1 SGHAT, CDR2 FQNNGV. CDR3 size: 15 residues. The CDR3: CASSLGGALGDTQYF. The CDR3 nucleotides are TGTGCCAGCAGCTTGGGCGGGGCTCTAGGAGATACGCAGTATTTT.